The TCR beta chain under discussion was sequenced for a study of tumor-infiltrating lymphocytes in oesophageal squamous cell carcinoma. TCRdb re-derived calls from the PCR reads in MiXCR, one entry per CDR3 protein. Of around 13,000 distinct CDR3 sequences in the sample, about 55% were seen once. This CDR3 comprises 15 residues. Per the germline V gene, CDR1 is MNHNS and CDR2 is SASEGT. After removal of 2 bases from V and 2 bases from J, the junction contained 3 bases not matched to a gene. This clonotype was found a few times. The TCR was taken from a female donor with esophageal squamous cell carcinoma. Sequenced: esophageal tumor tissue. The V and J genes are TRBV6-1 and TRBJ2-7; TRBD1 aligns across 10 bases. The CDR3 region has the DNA TGTGCCAGCAGTGAACCGGGACAGGGGACCTACGAGCAGTACTTC. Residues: CASSEPGQGTYEQYF.